The 23 T cell receptor beta chains below were found in one sample sequenced in a study of cytomegalovirus exposure and HLA in healthy donors. The PCR contained 60 Vbeta and 13 Jbeta primers. This table comes from immunoSEQ multiplex PCR, and its TCRdb copy is limited to in-frame clones, with some not included. The data contain over 150,000 clones, 80% of them singletons. The sequenced sample consisted of PBMCs. The receptors stem from a boy aged 5 to 17 in good health and CMV-seronegative.

The rearrangement links TRBV27 to TRBJ2-3; 13 bases map to TRBD2. This CDR3 is 18 amino acids long. J lost 0 bases, V lost 4 bases, and 7 bases had no gene match. Germline V gene sequence: CDR1 MNHEY, CDR2 SMNVEV (reference sequence). Written as DNA, the CDR3 is TGTGCCAGCAGTTCCCGACTAGCGGGAGGCCTTAGCACAGATACGCAGTATTTT. Encoded protein: CASSSRLAGGLSTDTQYF.

This clone was seen a handful of times. The chain couples TRBV6-1 to TRBJ2-6, with TRBD1 matching 11 bases. The J segment lost 2 bases and the V segment lost 10 bases, leaving 4 bases of the junction unmatched. Germline CDR1 MNHNS, CDR2 SASEGT. The CDR3 is made up of 15 amino acids. CDR3 sequence reads: CATGQGEAGANVLTF. The CDR3, as DNA: TGTGCCACGGGACAGGGGGAGGCTGGGGCCAACGTCCTGACTTTC.

J is TRBJ1-4 and V is TRBV19; TRBD1 matches at 8 bases. The CDR3 totals 14 residues. Germline V gene data show CDR1 as LNHDA and CDR2 as SQIVND (reference sequence). Trimming removed 6 bases from V and 3 bases from J; junction bases left unmatched: 3. The CDR3 sequence: CASRDRAANEKLFF. In DNA, the CDR3 is TGTGCCAGTAGGGACAGGGCGGCTAATGAAAAACTGTTTTTT.

The chain carries TRBV2 and TRBJ1-6, with unresolved D. The germline V gene has CDR1 SNHLY and CDR2 FYNNEI. The length of the CDR3 is 12 residues. V shed 7 bases and J shed 4 bases, with 5 bases lying between them. The CDR3 loop reads CASNYYNSPLHF. In nucleotides, the CDR3 is TGTGCCAGCAATTATTATAATTCACCCCTCCACTTT.

The chain uses TRBV30 and TRBJ1-1; D remains unclear. The CDR3 spans 13 residues. Germline CDR1 and CDR2: GTSNPN and SVGIG (reference sequence). V lost 6 bases and J lost 0, with 11 bases in between. CDR3 loop: CACVPLLNTEAFF. The DNA of the CDR3 is TGTGCCTGCGTACCACTTTTGAACACTGAAGCTTTCTTT.

The CDR3 coding sequence is TGCAGCGTTGAAGGTGGGACAGGGTTGGGCTATGGCTACACCTTC. This gives the protein CSVEGGTGLGYGYTF. The chain couples TRBV29-1 to TRBJ1-2; 9 bases fit TRBD1. V gave up 1 base and J gave up 4 bases; unmatched junction bases: 7. The germline CDR1 and CDR2 sequences are SQVTM and ANQGSEA. CDR3 length: 15 amino acids.

The chain joins TRBV9 to TRBJ1-6, with D possibly TRBD1 on 6 matching bases. Looked up from germline, CDR1 is SGDLS and CDR2 is YYNGEE. The V and J ends lost 0 bases and 4 bases respectively, with 14 bases between them. The CDR3 length is 17 residues. The CDR3 DNA sequence: TGTGCCAGCAGCGTAGCTCTTCCAGGGGATTATAATTCACCCCTCCACTTT. Translation: CASSVALPGDYNSPLHF.

This chain connects TRBV6-6 to TRBJ2-2; tentative D call: TRBD1 (5 bases). V shed 2 bases and J shed 4 bases, with 11 bases lying between them. This CDR3 has 15 amino acids. The germline V gene encodes CDR1 MNHNY and CDR2 SVGAGI (reference sequence). The CDR3 spells CASSYSRAFTGELFF. The CDR3 DNA reads TGTGCCAGCAGTTACAGCAGGGCCTTCACCGGGGAGCTGTTTTTT.

This rearrangement joins TRBV5-5 to TRBJ2-3; tentatively, D is TRBD2 (6 bases). The CDR3 runs 15 residues. Trimming cost V 4 bases and J 0 bases, with 12 bases left between them. The germline CDR1 and CDR2 sequences are SGHKS and YYEKEE (reference sequence). DNA of the CDR3: TGTGCCAGCAGCCCGGACGGGACTAGCACAGATACGCAGTATTTT. Its protein is CASSPDGTSTDTQYF.

This clone was detected only a few times. This chain connects TRBV5-1 to TRBJ2-1; TRBD1 is a possible D gene (6 bases). V lost 5 bases, J lost 6 bases, and 9 bases lay in between. CDR1 SGHRS and CDR2 YFSETQ come from the germline V gene. This CDR3 spans 12 amino acids. In DNA form, the CDR3 reads TGCGCCAGCAGTGAACAGGGCAATGAGCAGTTCTTC. It is translated as CASSEQGNEQFF.

This clone has only one observation. V gene TRBV6-6 combines with J gene TRBJ2-7; TRBD1 agrees at 8 bases. Germline V gives CDR1 MNHNY, CDR2 SVGAGI (reference sequence). The CDR3 contains 13 residues. J gave up 6 bases and V 2 bases, and 3 bases lay outside the gene matches. The CDR3: CASSYGTGSEQYF. The CDR3 coding sequence is TGTGCCAGCAGTTACGGGACAGGCTCCGAGCAGTACTTC.

This clone was seen a handful of times. The chain combines TRBV7-9 with TRBJ2-5, with 9 bases aligning to TRBD2. In germline, CDR1 is SEHNR, CDR2 FQNEAQ (reference sequence). The V and J ends lost 7 bases and 5 bases, in that order; junction bases with no gene match: 5. The CDR3 consists of 13 residues. The CDR3 region is CASTVAGVETQYF. The CDR3 DNA reads TGTGCCAGCACCGTAGCGGGAGTGGAGACCCAGTACTTC.

This clone was picked up one time. The chain is built from TRBV5-8 and TRBJ2-3, with D tentatively TRBD2 (5 bases). From germline, CDR1 is SGHTS and CDR2 YDEGEE. Trimming removed 2 bases at V and 3 bases at J, with 16 bases between. The CDR3 contains 16 residues. As DNA, the CDR3 is TGTGCCAGCAGCTTCGGAGGACGGCTCGGGACAGATACGCAGTATTTT. It encodes CASSFGGRLGTDTQYF.

This sequence joins TRBV11-2 and TRBJ1-3, with a tentative D call TRBD1 (6 bases). Trimming left V 5 bases short and J 0 bases short, with 17 bases between. The CDR3 has 17 amino acids. Germline lookup yields CDR1 SGHAT and CDR2 FQNNGV. For the CDR3, the DNA is TGTGCCAGCAGCACCAAAACCGGGACACACTCTGGAAACACCATATATTTT. This codes for CASSTKTGTHSGNTIYF.

This chain connects TRBV30 to TRBJ2-7, with 7 bases lining up with TRBD1. J gave up 2 bases and V 2 bases, and 9 bases lay outside the gene matches. Germline values: CDR1 GTSNPN, CDR2 SVGIG (reference sequence). The CDR3 extends over 15 amino acids. Here the CDR3 reads CAWSLDLQGTYEQYF. For the CDR3, the DNA is TGTGCCTGGAGTCTCGACCTACAGGGGACCTACGAGCAGTACTTC. Full variable domain (remainder filled in from reference TRBV30 and TRBJ2-7): SQTIHQWPATLVQPVGSPLSLECTVEGTSNPNLYWYRQAAGRGLQLLFYSVGIGQISSEVPQNLSASRPQDRQFILSSKKLLLSDSGFYLCAWSLDLQGTYEQYFGPGTRLTVT.

This clone has just one count. The chain joins TRBV14 to TRBJ2-7; TRBD2 might be the D (5 bases). The CDR3 runs 16 residues. Trimming removed 2 bases from V and 0 bases from J, with 14 bases in between. The germline V gene has CDR1 SGHDN and CDR2 FVKESK. The CDR3: CASSQWRIEGSYEQYF. The CDR3 DNA reads TGTGCCAGCAGCCAATGGAGGATTGAGGGCTCCTACGAGCAGTACTTC.

A remark on this clone: Additional DNA sequences in this sample encode the identical CDR3. The J gene is TRBJ2-3, the V gene TRBV9; TRBD2 matches at 10 bases. The germline gives CDR1 SGDLS, CDR2 YYNGEE. Trimming removed 0 bases from V and 3 bases from J; junction bases left unmatched: 4. CDR3 length: 16 residues. CDR3: CASSVVSSGGTDTQYF. The CDR3 DNA reads TGTGCCAGCAGCGTAGTGTCTAGCGGGGGTACAGATACGCAGTATTTT. Full variable domain (outside the CDR3, taken from reference TRBV9 and TRBJ2-3): DSGVTQTPKHLITATGQRVTLRCSPRSGDLSVYWYQQSLDQGLQFLIQYYNGEERAKGNILERFSAQQFPDLHSELNLSSLELGDSALYFCASSVVSSGGTDTQYFGPGTRLTVL.

This chain links TRBV25-1 with TRBJ1-2; the match to TRBD1 covers 10 bases. The junction had 9 bases not matched to a gene; V was cut back by 3 bases and J by 8 bases. The CDR3 loop spans 15 amino acids. The germline gives CDR1 MGHDK, CDR2 SYGVNS. As DNA, the CDR3 is TGTGCCAGCAGTGATCGGACAGGGGGGGTGCAGGGCTACACCTTC. Its protein is CASSDRTGGVQGYTF.

The gene calls are TRBV9 and TRBJ2-1, with 7 bases that match TRBD2. The V and J ends lost 0 bases and 4 bases, in that order; junction bases with no gene match: 7. Germline-derived CDR1 and CDR2 are SGDLS and YYNGEE. The CDR3 has 16 amino acids. In nucleotides, the CDR3 is TGTGCCAGCAGCGTAGAGGGTTGGGGGGGATACAATGAGCAGTTCTTC. This gives the protein CASSVEGWGGYNEQFF. Looking up the rest from reference TRBV9 and TRBJ2-1 gives the full variable domain: DSGVTQTPKHLITATGQRVTLRCSPRSGDLSVYWYQQSLDQGLQFLIQYYNGEERAKGNILERFSAQQFPDLHSELNLSSLELGDSALYFCASSVEGWGGYNEQFFGPGTRLTVL.

This chain connects TRBV14 to TRBJ1-2, with TRBD1 matching over 7 bases. V shed 4 bases, J shed 5 bases, and the junction held 13 bases outside the gene matches. Germline V gives CDR1 SGHDN, CDR2 FVKESK. The CDR3 extends over 16 amino acids. The CDR3 here is CASSLNPGTDLYGYTF. The CDR3, as DNA: TGTGCCAGCAGCCTTAACCCCGGGACAGATTTGTATGGCTACACCTTC. The complete variable domain, with remaining parts taken from reference TRBV14 and TRBJ1-2, reads EAGVTQFPSHSVIEKGQTVTLRCDPISGHDNLYWYRRVMGKEIKFLLHFVKESKQDESGMPNNRFLAERTGGTYSTLKVQPAELEDSGVYFCASSLNPGTDLYGYTFGSGTRLTVV.

The V gene is TRBV19, the J gene TRBJ2-6; TRBD1 matches at 7 bases. CDR3 length equals 20 residues. With 2 bases clipped from V and 4 bases from J, the junction kept 17 bases outside the gene matches. Germline V gene sequence: CDR1 LNHDA, CDR2 SQIVND (reference sequence). This chain's CDR3 is CASSIRRPVGQSQGANVLTF. The CDR3 DNA reads as TGTGCCAGTAGTATACGTAGACCAGTGGGACAGAGCCAGGGGGCCAACGTCCTGACTTTC.

The CDR3 reads CAWKGTGDSPLHF. CDR3 in DNA: TGTGCCTGGAAGGGGACAGGGGATTCACCCCTCCACTTT. The chain is built from TRBV30 and TRBJ1-6; TRBD1 matches at 10 bases. The CDR3 runs to 13 residues. From germline, CDR1 is GTSNPN and CDR2 SVGIG (reference sequence). Germline trimming cut 4 bases from V and 8 bases from J; bases unmatched to any gene: 2.

The chain couples TRBV5-4 to TRBJ1-2; D is ambiguous. This CDR3 has 14 residues. Germline CDR1 reads SGHNT; CDR2 reads YYREEE (reference sequence). Trimming took off 5 bases at V and 1 base at J, with 12 bases between the two ends. In nucleotides, the CDR3 is TGTGCCAGCAGTCTTGGAAACAGTAACTATGGCTACACCTTC. Translated, it gives CASSLGNSNYGYTF.